Each of the 20 T cell receptor beta chains below was sequenced from the same sample in a study of CD8 T cells in ankylosing spondylitis. MiXCR, run by TCRdb on the 5' RACE reads, gives a single entry per CDR3 protein. This sample has just over 350,000 distinct CDR3 sequences, with more than 20% found just once. Sequencing was performed on blood, either unsorted or a sorted T cell fraction (not recorded which). The origin of the receptors is a male donor with ankylosing spondylitis or in good health (not recorded which).

This clonotype was observed a handful of times. The chain carries TRBV27 and TRBJ2-3; 9 bases line up with TRBD1. Germline-derived CDR1 and CDR2 are MNHEY and SMNVEV (reference sequence). The CDR3 consists of 15 residues. Trimming at V came to 6 bases and at J to 2 bases, leaving 6 bases not matched to a gene. DNA for the CDR3: TGTGCCAGCAGCTCCGGGACAGGGCACACAGATACGCAGTATTTT. Its protein is CASSSGTGHTDTQYF.

This clonotype was observed a few times. This rearrangement joins TRBV29-1 to TRBJ2-4; 8 nucleotides match TRBD1. The CDR3 totals 14 residues. The germline gives CDR1 SQVTM, CDR2 ANQGSEA. V was pared by 6 bases and J by 8 bases, with 12 bases of the junction left unmatched. CDR3 DNA sequence: TGCAGCGTGGCCCCCCCGAGGGGACAGGACATTCAGTACTTC. This sequence encodes CSVAPPRGQDIQYF.

The CDR3, as DNA: TGCGCCAGCAGCCAAACACAGGGGGTCACCGGGGAGCTGTTTTTT. It specifies CASSQTQGVTGELFF. The rearrangement links TRBV4-1 to TRBJ2-2, with 8 positions matching TRBD1. The CDR3 has 15 amino acids. Germline values: CDR1 MGHRA, CDR2 YSYEKL. V gave up 2 bases and J gave up 4 bases; unmatched junction bases: 3.

This sequence joins TRBV4-1 and TRBJ1-5; D call uncertain. Trimming stripped 0 bases from V and 8 bases from J, with 8 bases between. There are 13 residues in the CDR3. CDR1 MGHRA and CDR2 YSYEKL come from the germline V gene. CDR3 nucleotide sequence: TGCGCCAGCAGCCAAGATGGAGCAGAGCCCCAGCATTTT. This translates into CASSQDGAEPQHF.

The chain carries TRBV6-5 and TRBJ1-2; 7 nucleotides align to TRBD1. The CDR3 runs 12 residues. J gave up 8 bases and V 6 bases, and 6 bases lay outside the gene matches. In germline, CDR1 is MNHEY, CDR2 SVGAGI. The CDR3 protein is CASRGDSGGYTF. The CDR3 nucleotides are TGTGCCAGCAGGGGGGACAGCGGGGGCTACACCTTC.

V usage is TRBV5-1 and J usage is TRBJ2-5; D is possibly TRBD2 (6 bases). V lost 7 bases, J lost 2 bases, and 12 bases lay in between. The CDR3 runs 13 residues. Germline V gene sequence: CDR1 SGHRS, CDR2 YFSETQ. The CDR3 bases are TGCGCCAGCGCTGGACTAACTCAAGAGACCCAGTACTTC. This encodes CASAGLTQETQYF.

J is TRBJ2-1 and V is TRBV9, with D maybe TRBD2 (6 bases). CDR1 and CDR2 from the germline V gene are SGDLS and YYNGEE. CDR3 length: 17 residues. V was trimmed by 0 bases and J by 2 bases, leaving 15 bases between them. CDR3 sequence (DNA): TGTGCCAGCAGCGTAGGGTCCGGGGGTCCCCCCTACAATGAGCAGTTCTTC. Its translation is CASSVGSGGPPYNEQFF.

The V and J genes are TRBV20-1 and TRBJ2-1; 8 bases agree with TRBD1. Unmatched junction bases numbered 8, after V lost 6 bases and J lost 7 bases. Germline V gene data show CDR1 as DFQATT and CDR2 as SNEGSKA (reference sequence). This CDR3 has 13 residues. Here the CDR3 DNA reads TGCAGTGCGTCGGGGACAGGTGCAAATGAGCAGTTCTTC. This translates into CSASGTGANEQFF.

The J gene is TRBJ2-2, the V gene TRBV5-6; no firm D call. There are 16 residues in the CDR3. CDR1 is SGHDT, CDR2 YYEEEE, per germline. V was trimmed by 1 base and J by 6 bases, leaving 16 bases between them. This CDR3 reads CASSLYFSGLPGELFF. In nucleotides, the CDR3 is TGTGCCAGCAGCTTGTATTTTTCAGGCCTCCCCGGGGAGCTGTTTTTT.

This chain joins TRBV7-6 and TRBJ2-7, with D perhaps matching TRBD1 (7 bases). Trimming cost V 1 base and J 5 bases, with 15 bases left between them. The CDR3 loop spans 15 amino acids. Germline loops: CDR1 SGHVS, CDR2 FNYEAQ. This CDR3 reads CASSLGGGGGDEQYF. CDR3 nucleotide sequence: TGTGCCAGCAGCTTAGGCGGAGGGGGCGGCGACGAGCAGTACTTC. Full variable domain (remainder filled in from reference TRBV7-6 and TRBJ2-7): GAGVSQSPRYKVTKRGQDVALRCDPISGHVSLYWYRQALGQGPEFLTYFNYEAQQDKSGLPNDRFSAERPEGSISTLTIQRTEQRDSAMYRCASSLGGGGGDEQYFGPGTRLTVT.

This clonotype showed up just a few times. V and J are TRBV6-1 and TRBJ2-3, with 12 positions matching TRBD2. This CDR3 region has 19 residues. The V gene end was trimmed by 2 bases and the J gene end by 0 bases; junction bases not matched to a gene: 9. The germline CDR1 and CDR2 sequences are MNHNS and SASEGT. Here the CDR3 reads CASSEWKTSGGYSTDTQYF. The CDR3, as DNA: TGTGCCAGCAGTGAATGGAAGACTAGCGGGGGCTATAGCACAGATACGCAGTATTTT.

The chain uses TRBV28 and TRBJ2-2; 7 nucleotides agree with TRBD1. This CDR3 spans 14 amino acids. Germline V CDR1 and CDR2: MDHEN, SYDVKM. Unmatched junction bases numbered 6, after V lost 6 bases and J lost 5 bases. CDR3 coding DNA: TGTGCCAGCAGACAGGGGATGCAAACCGGGGAGCTGTTTTTT. The encoded protein is CASRQGMQTGELFF.

There are a few counts of this clonotype. This rearrangement joins TRBV3-1 to TRBJ2-1; D is undetermined. From germline, CDR1 is LGHDT and CDR2 YNNKEL (reference sequence). Trimming removed 4 bases at V and 13 bases at J, with 20 bases between. The CDR3 loop spans 14 amino acids. CDR3 region: CASSPIDGRNLQFF. In DNA form, the CDR3 reads TGTGCCAGCAGCCCCATCGATGGGCGGAACCTTCAGTTCTTC.

This sequence joins TRBV7-9 and TRBJ2-2; 9 bases fit TRBD1. Germline trimming cut 4 bases from V and 4 bases from J; bases unmatched to any gene: 10. Germline values: CDR1 SEHNR, CDR2 FQNEAQ (reference sequence). The CDR3 is 17 amino acids. CDR3 coding DNA: TGTGCCAGCAGCTACGATCCGGGACAGGGATTCACCGGGGAGCTGTTTTTT. This encodes CASSYDPGQGFTGELFF.

The chain has TRBV3-1 and TRBJ1-2, with TRBD1 matching 7 bases. The ends lost 4 bases at V and 3 bases at J; junction bases unmatched: 8. This CDR3 has 15 amino acids. Germline values: CDR1 LGHDT, CDR2 YNNKEL (reference sequence). CDR3 DNA: TGTGCCAGCAGCCTCGGACAGGCCGGACACTATGGCTACACCTTC. It translates to CASSLGQAGHYGYTF.

This clonotype was seen more than once but under ten times. The chain is built from TRBV12-5 and TRBJ2-1, with 7 bases aligning to TRBD1. This CDR3 comprises 14 residues. CDR1 is LGHNT and CDR2 is FRNRAP in the germline V gene. The J segment lost 4 bases and the V segment lost 6 bases, leaving 6 bases of the junction unmatched. The CDR3 protein is CASGDTGDYNEQFF. For the CDR3, the DNA is TGTGCTAGTGGAGATACAGGGGATTACAATGAGCAGTTCTTC.

V gene TRBV5-1 combines with J gene TRBJ1-1; D is undetermined. CDR1 and CDR2 (germline): SGHRS, YFSETQ. The CDR3 runs to 13 residues. V was shortened by 0 bases and J by 4 bases, with 7 bases between the two germline ends. The CDR3 bases are TGCGCCAGCAGCTTGGTTTTGGGCACTGAAGCTTTCTTT. As protein: CASSLVLGTEAFF. The whole variable domain, filled in from reference TRBV5-1 and TRBJ1-1, reads KAGVTQTPRYLIKTRGQQVTLSCSPISGHRSVSWYQQTPGQGLQFLFEYFSETQRNKGNFPGRFSGRQFSNSRSEMNVSTLELGDSALYLCASSLVLGTEAFFGQGTRLTVV.

This clonotype has only a few counts. The chain uses TRBV5-1 and TRBJ2-1; possible D gene TRBD1, 6 bases. Germline lookup yields CDR1 SGHRS and CDR2 YFSETQ. The CDR3 has 16 residues. The V end was cut by 6 bases, the J end by 7 bases, with 23 bases between. CDR3 sequence reads: CASIRGGETGMNEQFF. CDR3 coding DNA: TGCGCCAGCATCCGGGGTGGGGAGACAGGTATGAATGAGCAGTTCTTC.

This clonotype turned up a few times. The chain employs TRBV7-9 and TRBJ1-2; D unclear. The CDR3 consists of 13 residues. Germline V gene lookup returns CDR1 SEHNR and CDR2 FQNEAQ (reference sequence). Trimming took 7 bases from V and 4 from J, leaving 13 bases between them. CDR3 nucleotides: TGTGCCAGCACCTACGGGGAGTTCTATGGCTACACCTTC. Translation: CASTYGEFYGYTF.

The rearrangement links TRBV28 to TRBJ1-3, with 8 bases matching TRBD1. Germline V gene sequence: CDR1 MDHEN, CDR2 SYDVKM. The CDR3 is made up of 16 amino acids. The trim removed 7 bases at V and 2 bases at J, leaving 10 bases unmatched. CDR3 sequence: CASKPADRVPGNTIYF. The CDR3 DNA is TGTGCCAGCAAGCCCGCGGACAGGGTCCCTGGAAACACCATATATTTT.